The rows below give T cell receptor beta chains drawn from one sample of a study of shared clonotypes between healthy human individuals. Data came from immunoSEQ multiplex PCR; TCRdb stores just in-frame clones and leaves some out. The sample lists some 2,500,000 clones; less than 95% were seen once. Source material: naive CD4+ T cells from PBMCs. All receptors come from a man younger than 35 in good health. Some clones in this sample may be carry-over from other donors' samples. CDR3s include the opening cysteine and the closing phenylalanine or tryptophan. Where a row states a size, it is once, few, many or the class of an expanded clone; other rows omit it.

J gene,clone size,V gene,CDR3 protein
TRBJ2-3,once,TRBV7-2,CASSSGTVGSNRYF
TRBJ1-2,.,TRBV5-4,CASSLGAAPYGYTF
TRBJ1-4,.,TRBV29-1,CSVVDNLGEKLFF
TRBJ1-2,.,TRBV28,CATGTNYGYTF
TRBJ1-3,.,TRBV29-1,CSVESPRAGNTIYF
TRBJ2-1,once,TRBV5-6,CASSFASGPYNEQFF
TRBJ2-1,.,TRBV29-1,CSVVEGLLYNEQFF
TRBJ2-7,.,TRBV7-2,CASSSDMGQAPEEQYF
TRBJ1-1,.,TRBV7-2,CASSLAAHTNTEAFF
TRBJ2-1,once,TRBV7-2,CASSLTGQYNEQFF
TRBJ1-1,.,TRBV30,CAWSVRFGRVNTEAFF
TRBJ1-3,.,TRBV11-1,CASSFLGDPLNTIYF
TRBJ1-2,once,TRBV9,CASSVSPTGGDYGYTF
TRBJ1-4,.,TRBV28,CASSLGPLTGPNEKLFF
TRBJ2-6,.,TRBV7-8,CASSLPGYLTGANVLTF
TRBJ1-1,.,TRBV15,CATSRVRGLGTEAFF
TRBJ1-3,.,TRBV7-2,CASSLAGFGNTIYF
TRBJ2-7,.,TRBV11-2,CASSPPQLASYEQYF
TRBJ1-1,.,TRBV6-5,CASSYPVQGGNTEAFF
TRBJ2-5,.,TRBV5-1,CASSVLGGIQETQYF
TRBJ2-5,.,TRBV7-6,CASSLARLAGAQETQYF
TRBJ2-1,.,TRBV20-1,CSASIREQFF
TRBJ2-1,.,TRBV10-3,CAIKPSRDFLYNEQFF
TRBJ2-5,.,TRBV2,CASTRAPGETQYF
TRBJ2-1,.,TRBV5-1,CASSLIAGATYNEQFF
TRBJ1-1,.,TRBV4-1,CASSQGRARSNTEAFF
TRBJ2-1,.,TRBV2,CASRGTGGDEQFF
TRBJ2-2,once,TRBV6-6,CASSSRNTGELFF
TRBJ2-7,.,TRBV23-1,CASLPAGAYEQYF
TRBJ2-4,.,TRBV7-9,CASSNTRDRKNIQYF
TRBJ2-7,.,TRBV5-4,CASSPLGTSGSYEQYF
TRBJ2-3,.,TRBV10-1,CASSGTGAPGDTQYF
TRBJ2-5,.,TRBV2,CASSRESLAGQETQYF
TRBJ2-7,.,TRBV27,CASSNRYEQYF
TRBJ1-2,.,TRBV5-1,CASSFGTGGDYGYTF
TRBJ2-7,few,TRBV5-1,CASSASYEQYF
TRBJ2-7,.,TRBV11-2,CASSLVQTSLTYEQYF
TRBJ2-5,once,TRBV7-8,CASSLASGGGGETQYF
TRBJ1-4,.,TRBV9,CASSRQAYEKLFF
TRBJ1-1,.,TRBV18,CASSPNQASNTEAFF